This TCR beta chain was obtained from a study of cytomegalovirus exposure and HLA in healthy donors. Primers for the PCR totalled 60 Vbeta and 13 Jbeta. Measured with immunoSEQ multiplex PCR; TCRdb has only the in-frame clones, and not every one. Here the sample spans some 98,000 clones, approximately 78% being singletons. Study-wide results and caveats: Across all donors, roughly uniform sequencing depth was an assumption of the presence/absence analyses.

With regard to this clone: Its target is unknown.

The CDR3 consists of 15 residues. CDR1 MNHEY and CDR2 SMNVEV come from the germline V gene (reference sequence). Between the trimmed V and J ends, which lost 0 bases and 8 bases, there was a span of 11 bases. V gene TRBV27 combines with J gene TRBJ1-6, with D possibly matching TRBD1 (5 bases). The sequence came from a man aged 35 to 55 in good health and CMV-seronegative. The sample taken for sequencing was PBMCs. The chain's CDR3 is CASSLSSRVYSPLHF. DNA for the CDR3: TGTGCCAGCAGTTTATCGAGCAGGGTTTATTCACCCCTCCACTTT.